The T cell receptor beta chain described here comes from a study of preoperative IRX-2 immunotherapy in early breast cancer. V trimming: 2 bases; J trimming: 12 bases; junction bases outside the gene matches: 12. CDR1 SSHAT and CDR2 FNYEAQ come from the germline V gene (reference sequence). This CDR3 is built from 15 residues. The treatment: preoperative locoregional IRX-2 cytokine immunotherapy. Repertoires were generated with immunoSEQ multiplex PCR, while TCRdb's copy carries only in-frame clones and drops some. The sample shows 90,000 to 100,000 clones, 75% to 90% of them seen only once. The clonotype comes from a human donor with breast cancer. The sequencing here drew on tumor tissue, taken after IRX-2 immunotherapy. The chain joins TRBV7-7 to TRBJ2-1; 8 bases are a match to TRBD2. The CDR3 loop is CASSLSGGVFFWQFF. The CDR3 coding sequence is TGTGCCAGCAGCTTAAGCGGGGGCGTTTTCTTTTGGCAGTTCTTC.